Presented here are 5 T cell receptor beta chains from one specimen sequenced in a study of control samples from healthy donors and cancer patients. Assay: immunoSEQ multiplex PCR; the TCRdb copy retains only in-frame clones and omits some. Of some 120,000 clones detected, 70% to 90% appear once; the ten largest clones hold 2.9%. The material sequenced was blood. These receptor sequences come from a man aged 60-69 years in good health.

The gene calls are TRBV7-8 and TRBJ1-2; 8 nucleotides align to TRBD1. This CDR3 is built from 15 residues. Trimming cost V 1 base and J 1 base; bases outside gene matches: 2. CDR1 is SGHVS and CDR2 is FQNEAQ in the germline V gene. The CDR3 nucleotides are TGTGCCAGCAGCTTAGACGGACAGGGTAACTATGGCTACACCTTC. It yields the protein CASSLDGQGNYGYTF.

For the CDR3, the DNA is TGTGCCAGCAGCTTAGTCAGTCGGGGGGCAAACGAGCAGTACTTC. Amino acids: CASSLVSRGANEQYF. The chain is built from TRBV7-8 and TRBJ2-7; a weak D match, TRBD2 (7 bases). There are 15 residues in the CDR3. Germline V gene sequence: CDR1 SGHVS, CDR2 FQNEAQ. Between the trimmed V and J ends, which lost 1 base and 5 bases, there was a span of 15 bases. Combining the CDR3 with reference TRBV7-8 and TRBJ2-7 gives the whole variable domain GAGVSQSPRYKVAKRGQDVALRCDPISGHVSLFWYQQALGQGPEFLTYFQNEAQLDKSGLPSDRFFAERPEGSVSTLKIQRTQQEDSAVYLCASSLVSRGANEQYFGPGTRLTVT.

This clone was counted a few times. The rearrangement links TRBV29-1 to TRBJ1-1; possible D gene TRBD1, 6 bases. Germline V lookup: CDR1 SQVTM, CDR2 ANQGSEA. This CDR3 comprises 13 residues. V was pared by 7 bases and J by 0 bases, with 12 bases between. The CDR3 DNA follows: TGCAGCGGACAGGCGACCATGAACACTGAAGCTTTCTTT. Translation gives CSGQATMNTEAFF.

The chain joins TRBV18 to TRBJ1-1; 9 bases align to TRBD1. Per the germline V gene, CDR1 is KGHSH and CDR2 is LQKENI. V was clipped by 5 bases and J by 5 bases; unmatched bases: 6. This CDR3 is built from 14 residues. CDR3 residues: CASSSTGGLTEAFF. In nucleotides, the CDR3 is TGTGCCAGCTCATCTACAGGGGGCCTGACTGAAGCTTTCTTT.

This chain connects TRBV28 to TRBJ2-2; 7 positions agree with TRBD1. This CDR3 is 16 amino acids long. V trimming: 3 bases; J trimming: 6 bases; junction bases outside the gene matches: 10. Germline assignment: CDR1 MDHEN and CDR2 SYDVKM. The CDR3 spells CASSFEGPGGPGELFF. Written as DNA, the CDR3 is TGTGCCAGCAGTTTCGAGGGCCCAGGGGGACCCGGGGAGCTGTTTTTT.